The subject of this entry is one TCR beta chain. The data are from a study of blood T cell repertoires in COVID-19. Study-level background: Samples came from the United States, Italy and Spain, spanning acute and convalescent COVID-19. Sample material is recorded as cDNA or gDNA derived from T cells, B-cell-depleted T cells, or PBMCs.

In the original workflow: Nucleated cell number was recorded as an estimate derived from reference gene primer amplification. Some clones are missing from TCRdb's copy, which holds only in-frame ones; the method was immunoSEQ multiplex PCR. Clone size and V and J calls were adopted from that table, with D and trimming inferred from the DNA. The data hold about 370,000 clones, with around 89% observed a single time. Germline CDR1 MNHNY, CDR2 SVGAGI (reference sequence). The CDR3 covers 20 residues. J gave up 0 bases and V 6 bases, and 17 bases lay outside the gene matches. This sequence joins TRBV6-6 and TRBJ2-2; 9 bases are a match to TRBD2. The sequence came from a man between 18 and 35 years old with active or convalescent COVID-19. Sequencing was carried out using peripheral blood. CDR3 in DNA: TGTGCCAGCAGCCGACTCCGCCTAGCGGGGCGAAACCCGAACACCGGGGAGCTGTTTTTT. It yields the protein CASSRLRLAGRNPNTGELFF.